Below, one T cell receptor beta chain is given with its context. Its antigen target is currently unknown. Qualities for individual bases were not recorded, and no much larger clone is one base off. Patients with a history of autoimmune disease or receiving systemic immunosuppression were excluded from the trial. Peripheral blood for TCR sequencing was drawn from every dose cohort at baseline, at cycle 4 day 1 and at cycle 7 day 1. The samples were drawn from a first-in-human, open-label, multicenter phase I dose-escalation trial of ivuxolimab. Adults with locally advanced or metastatic head and neck squamous cell, hepatocellular, melanoma or renal cell carcinoma were enrolled in the trial. Before TCR sequencing, CD4+ and CD8+ T cells were separately sorted from peripheral blood. This entry belongs to a study of OX40 agonist ivuxolimab in advanced cancers. Background for the entire study: Ivuxolimab, which targeted the costimulatory receptor OX40 (CD134), was an agonistic, fully human IgG2 monoclonal antibody. Partial responses occurred in three dose-escalation patients, of whom one had hepatocellular carcinoma and two had cutaneous melanoma. The paper describes the monotherapy dose-escalation part (N of about 54 patients) of the phase I trial of ivuxolimab. Peripheral TCRbeta sequencing aimed to test whether ivuxolimab altered TCR sequence diversity and caused clonal T-cell expansion. Prior anti-PD-1, anti-PD-L1 or anti-CTLA-4 therapy was permitted, and about 40% of dose-escalation patients had received checkpoint inhibitors. Intravenous ivuxolimab was administered to patients every 2 weeks at six dose levels: 0.01, 0.1, 0.3, 1.5, 3 and 10 mg/kg. Among the roughly 52 dose-escalation patients, about 19 had hepatocellular carcinoma, approximately 15 melanoma, 9 renal cell carcinoma and 9 head and neck cancer. In the dose-escalation cohort, 70% to 85% of patients were male, and the mean age was around 60 years, with a range of roughly 23 to 85.

Genomic DNA was extracted from sorted cells for sequencing of the TCRbeta CDR3 region. The immunoSEQ Assay was used to sequence the TCRbeta CDR3 regions. TCRdb retrieved this table from immuneACCESS and kept in-frame rearrangements only. Not all clones are present; in checked studies, unresolved V genes account for under half, and no reason is known for the remainder. For this sample there are about 91,000 clones; about 90% appear just once. The ten largest account for roughly 4.9% of the sample. Compared with germline, V lacks 6 bases and J lacks 6 bases; bases without a gene match: 10. CDR1 and CDR2, looked up from the germline V gene, are MNHNS and SASEGT. CDR3 length: 15 amino acids, cysteine to phenylalanine. Left in the record is the CDR3 DNA by itself, 45 bases read in frame from the first base. Broader findings and caveats from the paper: In partial responders in the 0.1-3.0 mg/kg groups, normalized peripheral clonal expansion was found to be among the lowest, especially among CD8+ T cells. On average, CD8+ T cells showed more expanded clones than CD4+ T cells after ivuxolimab. Low levels of normalized T-cell clonal expansion were also seen in some patients who did not respond. Which antigens the clonally expanded peripheral T cells were specific for was not determined. At doses of 0.1 to 3.0 mg/kg, clonal expansion of both CD4+ and CD8+ blood T cells was observed from baseline to week 6.

The receptor chain draws on TRBV6-1 and TRBJ1-5, and 8 bases in between align with TRBD1. This specimen consisted of CD4+ or CD8+ T cells sorted from blood, obtained in a trial of the OX40 agonist ivuxolimab. This clonotype was sampled from an adult with an advanced solid tumor such as melanoma, head and neck, liver or kidney cancer. The CDR3 in this case is CASSADRGGLQPQHF. The DNA sequence reads TGTGCCAGCAGCGCAGACAGGGGAGGGCTTCAGCCCCAGCATTTT.